Listed here is a single T cell receptor beta chain. Its antigen is not known. Germline V lookup: CDR1 SGHRS, CDR2 YFSETQ. V dropped 4 bases and J dropped 1; count of bases not matched to a gene: 6. CDR3 length equals 16 residues. This sample is part of a study of regulatory T cells in long-lasting Graves disease. Study-wide points: It is possible that accuracy was reduced by the small size of the sample. TRBV28, TRBJ1-2 and TRBJ2-5 emerged as the favored segments in persistent disease.

Sample time point: persistent/refractory GD, antithyroid drugs over 5 years with positive TRAb. Generation of the TCR library employed RNA extracted from PBMCs. Arm-PCR of CDR3 regions and iRepertoire HTBI primers were used to build TCR beta libraries. MiXCR was run by TCRdb on the multiplex PCR reads, yielding one entry per CDR3 protein. The repertoire includes approximately 400,000 distinct CDR3 sequences, around 21% of them detected once, and around 21% sits in the top ten. The sequencing here drew on peripheral blood mononuclear cells (PBMCs), taken when the disease was refractory, from a patient treated with antithyroid drugs. This chain uses TRBV5-1 with TRBJ1-5; 9 bases are shared with TRBD1. The receptor comes from a female donor with Graves disease. The DNA for the CDR3 is TGCGCCAGCAGCCCCACAGGGGGCGAGAGCAATCAGCCCCAGCATTTT. This codes for CASSPTGGESNQPQHF. Full variable domain (missing parts from reference TRBV5-1 and TRBJ1-5): KAGVTQTPRYLIKTRGQQVTLSCSPISGHRSVSWYQQTPGQGLQFLFEYFSETQRNKGNFPGRFSGRQFSNSRSEMNVSTLELGDSALYLCASSPTGGESNQPQHFGDGTRLSIL.